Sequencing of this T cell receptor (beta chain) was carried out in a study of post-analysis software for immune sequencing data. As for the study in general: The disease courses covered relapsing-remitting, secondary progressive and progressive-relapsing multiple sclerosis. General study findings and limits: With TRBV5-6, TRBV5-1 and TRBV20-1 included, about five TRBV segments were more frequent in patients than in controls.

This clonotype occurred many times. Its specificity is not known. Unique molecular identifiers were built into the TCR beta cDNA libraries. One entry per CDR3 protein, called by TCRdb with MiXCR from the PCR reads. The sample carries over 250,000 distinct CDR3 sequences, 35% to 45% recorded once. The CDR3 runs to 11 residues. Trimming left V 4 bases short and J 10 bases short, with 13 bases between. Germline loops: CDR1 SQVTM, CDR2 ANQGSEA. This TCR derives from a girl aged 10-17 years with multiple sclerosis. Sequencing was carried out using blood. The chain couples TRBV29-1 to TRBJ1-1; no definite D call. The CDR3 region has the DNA TGCAGCGTTGTGCTTGATCCCTCAGCTTTCTTT. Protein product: CSVVLDPSAFF.